This TCR beta chain was captured by sequencing in a study of T-cell memory formation after mild COVID-19. Study-wide results and limits: Clones that contracted from day 15 to 85 had balanced CD4/CD8; later expanders were CD4+ biased. Contracting CD8+ clones were enriched in EMRA, CD4+ mainly in CM and EM.

The germline V gene has CDR1 DFQATT and CDR2 SNEGSKA (reference sequence). The CDR3 length is 14 residues. V lost 6 bases to trimming and J lost 1 base, with 15 bases between them. This clonotype was seen a handful of times. The antigen is unknown. TCRdb re-derived calls from the 5' RACE reads in MiXCR, one entry per CDR3 protein. The table has 180,000 or so distinct CDR3 sequences, around a tenth seen once. The sequencing input was PBMCs or a T cell subset sorted from them (not recorded which). This receptor was obtained from a man between 18 and 29 years old who had mild COVID-19 (a few samples of this study predate the infection). Cell type and time point are not known. The chain links TRBV20-1 to TRBJ1-2, with no clear D. The CDR3 region is CSAKHFQINYGYTF. The CDR3 DNA follows: TGCAGTGCGAAGCATTTTCAGATTAACTATGGCTACACCTTC.